One sample yielded the 10 T cell receptor beta chains listed below, sequenced in a study of blood T cells in healthy people across ages. Sample-barcoded 5' priming and a J-beta primer mix drove a second PCR of roughly 7 to 11 cycles. TCRdb processed the 5' RACE reads anew with MiXCR; each CDR3 protein has one entry. The table lists about 1.8 million distinct CDR3 sequences, about 50% of them singletons, with around 2.1% in the top ten. The specimen sequenced was blood. The receptor set was obtained from a woman aged 40 to 50 in good health.

This chain uses TRBV20-1 with TRBJ1-5; a possible D gene is TRBD1 (6 bases). Per the germline V gene, CDR1 is DFQATT and CDR2 is SNEGSKA (reference sequence). The CDR3 length is 13 residues. V gave up 3 bases and J gave up 3 bases, with 9 bases separating them. The CDR3 loop reads CSASGQTNQPQHF. DNA for the CDR3: TGCAGTGCTAGTGGACAGACCAATCAGCCCCAGCATTTT.

This clonotype has more than one count but fewer than ten. This chain links TRBV6-5 with TRBJ2-7, with a tentative D call TRBD1 (6 bases). Germline CDR1 and CDR2: MNHEY and SVGAGI. The CDR3 has 17 residues. Trimming pared 0 bases from V and 1 base from J, leaving 16 bases between. The CDR3 DNA sequence: TGTGCCAGCAGTTACTCGACGGCGGAGGACAGATCCTACGAGCAGTACTTC. Protein product: CASSYSTAEDRSYEQYF.

This clonotype occurred a few times. V is TRBV5-1 and J is TRBJ2-7, with 9 nucleotides matching TRBD1. V shed 3 bases, J shed 5 bases, and the junction held 9 bases outside the gene matches. CDR3 length equals 15 residues. The V gene's germline CDR1 is SGHRS and CDR2 YFSETQ. CDR3 in amino acids: CASSWAEDRGDEQYF. The DNA of the CDR3 is TGCGCCAGCAGCTGGGCGGAGGACAGGGGCGACGAGCAGTACTTC. The entire variable domain, with the rest obtained from reference TRBV5-1 and TRBJ2-7, is as follows: KAGVTQTPRYLIKTRGQQVTLSCSPISGHRSVSWYQQTPGQGLQFLFEYFSETQRNKGNFPGRFSGRQFSNSRSEMNVSTLELGDSALYLCASSWAEDRGDEQYFGPGTRLTVT.

This clonotype was counted a few times. The gene calls are TRBV5-1 and TRBJ1-1; no clear D gene. Germline lookup yields CDR1 SGHRS and CDR2 YFSETQ. The CDR3 runs to 12 residues. V was cut by 0 bases and J by 7 bases, with 7 bases left in between. In DNA, the CDR3 is TGCGCCAGCAGCTTGGCCGGCAGTGAAGCTTTCTTT. Protein: CASSLAGSEAFF.

On this clonotype itself: A much larger clone sits a single nucleotide away, making a read error possible. J is TRBJ2-1 and V is TRBV29-1; 13 bases line up with TRBD2. CDR1 SQVTM and CDR2 ANQGSEA come from the germline V gene. The V gene end was trimmed by 6 bases and the J gene end by 8 bases; junction bases not matched to a gene: 10. The CDR3 extends over 15 amino acids. CDR3 residues: CSVDRGLAGYDEQFF. The CDR3 bases are TGCAGCGTCGACAGGGGACTAGCGGGGTACGATGAGCAGTTCTTC.

The chain links TRBV10-3 to TRBJ1-5; TRBD1 matches at 7 bases. CDR3 length: 15 residues. J gave up 1 base and V 3 bases, and 3 bases lay outside the gene matches. CDR1 is ENHRY, CDR2 SYGVKD, per germline. CDR3 amino acids: CAISENRGSNQPQHF. In DNA form, the CDR3 reads TGTGCCATCAGTGAAAACAGGGGAAGCAATCAGCCCCAGCATTTT.

The chain uses TRBV6-5 and TRBJ2-5; D is possibly TRBD2 (5 bases). V lost 2 bases to trimming and J lost 2 bases, with 12 bases between them. The germline V gene has CDR1 MNHEY and CDR2 SVGAGI. The CDR3 spans 15 residues. This chain's CDR3 is CASSYAGSKQETQYF. CDR3 bases: TGTGCCAGCAGTTACGCGGGCAGCAAACAAGAGACCCAGTACTTC.

The V and J genes are TRBV28 and TRBJ1-2; possible D gene TRBD1, 5 bases. CDR1 MDHEN and CDR2 SYDVKM come from the germline V gene. This CDR3 comprises 15 residues. Trimming removed 5 bases at V and 8 bases at J, with 21 bases between. CDR3 sequence (DNA): TGTGCCAGCAGTACTACCGGTGGGACGAGGAGCGGCTACACCTTC. Residues: CASSTTGGTRSGYTF.

This clonotype turned up a few times. The rearrangement links TRBV7-2 to TRBJ2-7; D possibly corresponds to TRBD1 (5 bases). The CDR3 extends over 15 amino acids. The germline V and J ends were trimmed by 5 bases and 0 bases, with 14 bases remaining between them. Germline-derived CDR1 and CDR2 are SGHTA and FQGNSA. In DNA form, the CDR3 reads TGTGCCAGCAGCGACAGCCATTTCCCCTCCTACGAGCAGTACTTC. This translates into CASSDSHFPSYEQYF. The variable domain in full, with the rest retrieved from reference TRBV7-2 and TRBJ2-7, is GAGVSQSPSNKVTEKGKDVELRCDPISGHTALYWYRQSLGQGLEFLIYFQGNSAPDKSGLPSDRFSAERTGGSVSTLTIQRTQQEDSAVYLCASSDSHFPSYEQYFGPGTRLTVT.

The chain couples TRBV6-5 to TRBJ2-2; 7 nucleotides align to TRBD1. The V segment lost 4 bases and the J segment 0 bases; nucleotides outside the gene matches: 2. The germline gives CDR1 MNHEY, CDR2 SVGAGI. This CDR3 spans 15 amino acids. The CDR3 loop reads CASSWDSANTGELFF. The CDR3 DNA reads TGTGCCAGCAGTTGGGACAGCGCGAACACCGGGGAGCTGTTTTTT.